This TCR beta chain was obtained from a study of control samples from healthy donors and cancer patients. Germline assignment: CDR1 LGHDT and CDR2 YNNKEL (reference sequence). CDR3 length: 15 amino acids. V lost 5 bases and J 0 bases, leaving 11 bases between the germline ends. Clones were read by immunoSEQ multiplex PCR, and TCRdb kept only the in-frame ones, dropping some. Of 94,000 or so clones detected, approximately 88% appear once; the ten largest clones hold around 35%. Sequences were obtained from PBMCs. The chain recombines TRBV3-1 (or the pseudogene TRBV3-2) with TRBJ1-5; D may be TRBD1 (6 bases). The sequence came from a man between 65 and 85 years old with lung cancer. This chain's CDR3 is CASSEQGHSNQPQHF. CDR3 in DNA: TGTGCCAGCAGCGAACAGGGACATAGCAATCAGCCCCAGCATTTT.